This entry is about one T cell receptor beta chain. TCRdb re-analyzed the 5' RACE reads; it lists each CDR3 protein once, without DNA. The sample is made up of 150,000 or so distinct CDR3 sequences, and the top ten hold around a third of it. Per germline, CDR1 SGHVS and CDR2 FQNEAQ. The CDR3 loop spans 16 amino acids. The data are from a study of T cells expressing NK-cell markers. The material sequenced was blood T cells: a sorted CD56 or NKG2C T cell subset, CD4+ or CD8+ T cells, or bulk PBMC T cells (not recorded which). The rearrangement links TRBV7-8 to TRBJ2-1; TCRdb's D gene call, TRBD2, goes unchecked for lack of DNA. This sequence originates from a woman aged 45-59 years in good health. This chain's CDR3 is CASSLVPSGTYNEQFF. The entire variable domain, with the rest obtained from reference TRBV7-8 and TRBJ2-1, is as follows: GAGVSQSPRYKVAKRGQDVALRCDPISGHVSLFWYQQALGQGPEFLTYFQNEAQLDKSGLPSDRFFAERPEGSVSTLKIQRTQQEDSAVYLCASSLVPSGTYNEQFFGPGTRLTVL.